This T cell receptor beta chain appears in the sequencing data of a study of blood T cell repertoires in COVID-19. Whole-study context: The origin of the acute and convalescent COVID-19 samples was the United States, Italy and Spain. PBMCs, B-cell-depleted T cells, or T cells provided the cDNA or gDNA that made up the material.

Trimming shortened V by 6 bases and J by 4 bases, and 13 bases separated the two germline ends. The CDR3 is 15 residues long. Germline CDR1 reads MDHEN; CDR2 reads SYDVKM. As processed by the authors: The authors estimated nucleated cell counts from reference gene primer amplification. Using immunoSEQ multiplex PCR, the repertoire was profiled, and TCRdb retains in-frame clones only, with some absent. The DNA gave D and trimming, while V, J and clone size come from that table. The sample yields about 130,000 clones, approximately 80% seen once. This TCR came from a man aged 60-69 years with acute or convalescent COVID-19. Sequenced material: peripheral blood. The V and J genes are TRBV28 and TRBJ1-6, with D maybe TRBD1 (6 bases). CDR3 sequence (DNA): TGTGCCAGCAGCCTACCGGGACATTATAATTCACCCCTCCACTTT. This sequence encodes CASSLPGHYNSPLHF.